A single TCR beta chain is shown here with its context. There are a few counts of this clonotype. Its target antigen remains unknown. The record has no base qualities; no much larger clone is one base away. Based on the germline V gene (reference sequence), the CDR1 and CDR2 sequences are DFQATT and SNEGSKA. Trimming accounts for 6 bases at V and 6 bases at J, while the number of junction bases matched to no gene is 8. The CDR3 runs 13 residues from the cysteine to the phenylalanine. Left in the record is the CDR3 DNA by itself, 39 bases read in frame from the first base. The instrument was an Illumina HiSeq 2500. TCR beta libraries were prepared by quantitative 5'-RACE with molecular barcodes. In the original analysis: A new computational method based on a probabilistic model of VDJ rearrangement was used to identify disease-linked TCR variants. TCRdb trimmed the raw reads at Q25, called clones with MiXCR and kept productive beta chains. Each CDR3 protein gets just one entry, which takes the most common genes and DNA from the rows behind it. For this entry, the V and J calls and clone size follow TCRdb and not the study's own pipeline. The sample table records roughly 190,000 distinct CDR3 sequences; 10% to 15% of these occur just once. The top ten constitute more than 15% of the sample.

The data stem from a study of CD8 T cells in ankylosing spondylitis (dated by TCRdb to the late 2010s). Study-wide context: The study set out to find disease-linked TCR variants by profiling T cell receptor beta repertoires in ankylosing spondylitis patients and healthy donors. In total, the full study cohort was made up of nearly 110 healthy donors and some 26 ankylosing spondylitis patients. Peripheral blood samples were taken, and synovial fluid was additionally collected from ankylosing spondylitis patients. Study-level results and caveats: Some motif variants were previously reported in synovial fluid and blood of reactive arthritis patients, suggesting common disease-initiation mechanisms. The disease-linked clones were reported to be significantly enriched in matched synovial fluid samples from ankylosing spondylitis patients. A TCR beta motif made up of several highly homologous amino acid variants appeared to be characteristic of blood from ankylosing spondylitis patients. In peripheral blood, the disease-linked clones were found at relatively low frequencies and had a CD8+ phenotype.

The sequence came from a male donor with ankylosing spondylitis or in good health (not recorded which). This chain joins TRBV20-1 to TRBJ2-1, with 7 middle bases fitting TRBD2. Sequencing was performed on blood, either unsorted or a sorted T cell fraction (not recorded which). The CDR3 corresponds to CSAIGRAANEQFF. The DNA reads TGCAGTGCGATTGGGAGGGCGGCCAATGAGCAGTTCTTC.